The T cell receptor beta chain described here comes from a study of CD8 T cells in Susac syndrome (dated by TCRdb to about 2019). The study in broad terms: Repertoire sequencing was used to test whether CD8+ T cell activation and differentiation in Susac syndrome was antigen driven. The clonality of the CD8+ T cell repertoire was compared across about a dozen healthy donors, some 14 Susac syndrome patients and roughly 15 multiple sclerosis patients.

High-throughput TCR beta sequencing profiled peripheral blood CD8+ and CD4+ T cells from healthy donors, Susac syndrome patients and multiple sclerosis patients. Healthy donors were included as age- and sex-matched controls. Bulk CD8+ and CD4+ T cells were purified by magnetic negative isolation, while CD8+ TEMRA cells were enriched using FACS. Blood was collected in EDTA tubes and processed within 24 hours, with PBMCs isolated through density gradient centrifugation. PBMCs destined for TCR sequencing were cryopreserved in liquid nitrogen and later thawed in a 37 °C water bath. The sorted or isolated CD4+, CD8+ and CD8+ TEMRA cells reached a purity of at least 90%. What the study reported, not specific to this receptor: The TCR sequencing and HLA analysis was acknowledged to have included a relatively small number of individuals.

RNA was extracted using the RNeasy kit, and roughly 0.5 to 1 microgram was reverse transcribed with random hexamers. TCR beta CDR3 regions were amplified with the immunoSEQ multiplex PCR assay covering 54 Vbeta and 13 Jbeta segments. PCR amplification bias was corrected using a synthetic template baseline for primer optimization and computational correction. Per the original workflow: Reads were annotated to V, D and J genes according to IMGT and were analyzed with immunoSEQ Analyzer, with only productive sequences retained. Clonality was calculated as one minus the Shannon entropy normalized by log2 of the number of productive unique sequences. For each patient and control, public and private clones were evaluated among the 100 most prevalent clones. A clone was defined as Susac-specific if it was absent from the healthy and MS cohorts, from about a thousand published viral clones and from other ImmuneACCESS disease sequences. TCRdb ran its own pipeline on the public reads, namely fastp trimming at Q25 and MiXCR clone calling, and kept in-frame beta chains. Each CDR3 protein gets just one entry, which takes the most common genes and DNA from the rows behind it. What appears here as the V and J calls and clone size reflects TCRdb's work, not the paper's. Counted in this sample were some 18,000 distinct CDR3 sequences; roughly 95% of them appeared once. In total, the top ten clones hold more than 0.2% of the sample.

On this clonotype itself: No cognate antigen has been identified for it. Nothing much larger sits one base from this clone, and base qualities are not available.

The CDR3 covers 14 residues, taking in both the cysteine and the phenylalanine. The sequence is cut down to CDR3 DNA, 42 bases in frame from base 1. The V and J ends are trimmed by 7 bases and 6 bases, leaving 15 bases between them. CDR1 and CDR2 were assigned from the germline V gene as MNHEY and SVGEGT. Sequencing was performed on CD8+ T cells from PBMCs. Recombination connected TRBV6-2 or TRBV6-3 to TRBJ2-2; the D segment could be TRBD2, given 5 matching bases. The sequence was obtained from a human donor in good health. The CDR3 reads CASNEGSRAGELFF. The DNA reads TGTGCCAGCAATGAGGGATCTCGGGCCGGGGAGCTGTTTTTT.